Reported below is one TCR beta chain. Its specificity is not known. The sequenced template was RNA, covering the TCR beta CDR3 region. HTBI primers were used in a first-round RT-PCR, which preceded a second-round multiplex PCR. TCRdb reprocessed the multiplex PCR reads via MiXCR and lists one record per CDR3 protein. The data show roughly 1.1 million distinct CDR3 sequences, with roughly 35% seen just once and more than 9.5% held by the top ten. The data derive from a study of Graves' ophthalmopathy and Graves' hyperthyroidism. Across the study: Stable hyperthyroidism meant no progression to ophthalmopathy within 18 months of follow-up. Findings and caveats of the study: Stable hyperthyroidism and ophthalmopathy were told apart by a 13-signature model, which achieved around 88% sensitivity and over 65% specificity.

The CDR3 loop spans 14 amino acids. Trimming pared 7 bases from V and 4 bases from J, leaving 13 bases between. Per the germline V gene, CDR1 is SGHDN and CDR2 is FVKESK. The diagnosis combined clinical symptoms, thyroxine, TRAb, thyroid ultrasound and orbital computed tomography scans. V gene TRBV14 combines with J gene TRBJ2-2; TRBD1 is a possible D gene (5 bases). Sequencing was done on a sample of peripheral blood or thyroid tissue (not recorded which). The receptor was isolated from an adult man with Graves' hyperthyroidism. The CDR3 DNA is TGTGCCAGCACCTCGGTAGGGGCCACCGGGGAGCTGTTTTTT. It translates to CASTSVGATGELFF.